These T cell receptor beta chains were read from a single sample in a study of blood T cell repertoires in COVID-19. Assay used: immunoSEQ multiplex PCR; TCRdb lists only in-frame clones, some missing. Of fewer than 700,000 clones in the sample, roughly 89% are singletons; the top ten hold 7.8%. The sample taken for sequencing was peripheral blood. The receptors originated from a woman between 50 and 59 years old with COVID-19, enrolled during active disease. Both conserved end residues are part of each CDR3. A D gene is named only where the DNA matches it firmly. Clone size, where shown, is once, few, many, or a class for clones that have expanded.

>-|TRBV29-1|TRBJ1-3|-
TGCAGCGCATTACAGCCCCACTCTGGAAACACCATATATTTT
CSALQPHSGNTIYF
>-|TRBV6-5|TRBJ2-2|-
TGTGCCAGCAGCGGACAGAGGAACACCGGGGAGCTGTTTTTT
CASSGQRNTGELFF
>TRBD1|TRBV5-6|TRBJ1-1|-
TGTGCCAGCAGTCTGGGGACAGCCGCAATGAACACTGAAGCTTTCTTT
CASSLGTAAMNTEAFF
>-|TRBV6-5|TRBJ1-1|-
TGTGCCAGCAGTCTACAGGGGAACACTGAAGCTTTCTTT
CASSLQGNTEAFF
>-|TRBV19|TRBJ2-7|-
TGTGCCAGTAGTATAGCTACGGGAAGCTCCTACGAGCAGTACTTC
CASSIATGSSYEQYF
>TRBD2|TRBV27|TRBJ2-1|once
TGTGCCAGCAGTTTAGGTAGCGGGGGGGCCTACAATGAGCAGTTCTTC
CASSLGSGGAYNEQFF
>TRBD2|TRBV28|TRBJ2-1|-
TGTGCCAGCGGGGCGGGGGTAAACTACAATGAGCAGTTCTTC
CASGAGVNYNEQFF
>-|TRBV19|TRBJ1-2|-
TGTGCCAGTAGTCCGACGACAGTTAACTATGGCTACACCTTC
CASSPTTVNYGYTF
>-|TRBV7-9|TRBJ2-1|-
TGTGCCAGCAGCTTAGCGCAGGCCAATGAGCAGTTCTTC
CASSLAQANEQFF
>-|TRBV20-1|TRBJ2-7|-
TGCAGTGCTAGTATTTATGGCGGGACGGGCTACGAGCAGTACTTC
CSASIYGGTGYEQYF
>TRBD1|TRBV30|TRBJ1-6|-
TGTGCCTGGAGCAGAGGGGGCTCACCCCTCCACTTT
CAWSRGGSPLHF
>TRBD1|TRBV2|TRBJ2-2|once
TGTGCCAGCAGCAGGGACAGGGTGGGGACCGGGGAGCTGTTTTTT
CASSRDRVGTGELFF
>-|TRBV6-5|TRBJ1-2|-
TGTGCCAGCAGTCGAGGGCCTTTGGGCTACACCTTC
CASSRGPLGYTF
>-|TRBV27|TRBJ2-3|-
TGTGCCAGCAGACCAAACAGGGGAGGAAGGACAGATACGCAGTATTTT
CASRPNRGGRTDTQYF
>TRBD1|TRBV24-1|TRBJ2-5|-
TGTGCCACCAGTGATCCTGGACAGGGAGTAGAGACCCAGTACTTC
CATSDPGQGVETQYF
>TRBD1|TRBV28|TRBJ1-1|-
TGTGCCAGCAGTTCCCCCTCGGACAGGTCCGCCGAAGCTTTCTTT
CASSSPSDRSAEAFF
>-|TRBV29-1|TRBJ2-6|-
TGCAGCGTAGAGTCTGGGGCCAACGTCCTGACTTTC
CSVESGANVLTF
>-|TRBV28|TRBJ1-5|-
TGTGCCAGCAGTTTAACAGGCAGGATCGATCAGCCCCAGCATTTT
CASSLTGRIDQPQHF
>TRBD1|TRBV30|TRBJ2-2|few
TGTGCCTGGAGTGTACTACAGGGGGGCGGGGAGCTGTTTTTT
CAWSVLQGGGELFF
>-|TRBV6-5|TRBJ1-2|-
TGTGCCAGCACCCGCGGAGGGAGGGTGGGCTACACCTTC
CASTRGGRVGYTF
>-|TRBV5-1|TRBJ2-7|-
TGCGCCAGCAGCTACGGGTCTACCTACGAGCAGTACTTC
CASSYGSTYEQYF
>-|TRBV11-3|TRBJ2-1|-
TGTGCCAGCAGCTATAGGGAGATTGGTAGGGCAATGGATGAGCAGTTCTTC
CASSYREIGRAMDEQFF
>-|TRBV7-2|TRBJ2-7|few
TGTGCCAGCAGCTTCCAGGCCCAGGTTAAGCAGTACTTC
CASSFQAQVKQYF
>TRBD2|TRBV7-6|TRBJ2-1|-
TGTGCCAGCAGCCCGAGGTCGGAGCGGGGGGCGAGGAATGAGCAGTTCTTC
CASSPRSERGARNEQFF
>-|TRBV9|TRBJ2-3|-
TGTGCCAGCAGCTCGCTAGGGGGGGGCAGCAGTGGCACAGATACGCAGTATTTT
CASSSLGGGSSGTDTQYF
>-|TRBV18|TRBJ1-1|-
TGTGCCAGCACCCCGACAGTTTCGAACACTGAAGCTTTCTTT
CASTPTVSNTEAFF
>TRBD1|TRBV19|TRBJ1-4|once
TGTGCCAGTACCCCCGGCGGGACAGTGATGAAGAAACTGTTTTTT
CASTPGGTVMKKLFF
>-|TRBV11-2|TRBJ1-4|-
TGTGCCAGCAGCCCTAGCGGCGGGGCTAATGAAAAACTGTTTTTT
CASSPSGGANEKLFF
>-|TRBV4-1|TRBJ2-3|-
TGCGCCAGCAGCCAAGGTGCTAGCGCTAGATATGATACGCAGTATTTT
CASSQGASARYDTQYF
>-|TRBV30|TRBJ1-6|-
TGTGCCTCGGGGGGACGGGAGAATTCACCCCTCCACTTT
CASGGRENSPLHF
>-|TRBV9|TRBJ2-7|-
TGTGCCAGCAGCGTAGAGCAAAACCCCTCCTACGAGCAGTACTTC
CASSVEQNPSYEQYF
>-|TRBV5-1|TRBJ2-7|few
TGCGCCAGCAGCTCCGGACAGACCACCTACGAGCAGTACTTC
CASSSGQTTYEQYF
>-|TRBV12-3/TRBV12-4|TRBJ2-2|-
TGTGCCAGCAGTTTTGGGGAGGTCGGGGAGCTGTTTTTT
CASSFGEVGELFF
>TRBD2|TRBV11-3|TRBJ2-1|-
TGTGCCAGCAGCTTAGGAGCGGGGGGTGGGTACAATGAGCAGTTCTTC
CASSLGAGGGYNEQFF
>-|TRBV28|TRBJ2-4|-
TGTGCCAGCAGTCCGGGACACGGAACCATTCAGTACTTC
CASSPGHGTIQYF
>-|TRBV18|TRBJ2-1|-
TGTGCCAGCTCAGTGGGTAGCGACAATGAGCAGTTCTTC
CASSVGSDNEQFF
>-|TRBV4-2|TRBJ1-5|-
TGTGCCAGCAGCCAAGACCGCGACAATCAGCCCCAGCATTTT
CASSQDRDNQPQHF
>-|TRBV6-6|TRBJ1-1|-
TGTGCCAGCCTGTGGGTAGGGGCGAACACTGAAGCTTTCTTT
CASLWVGANTEAFF
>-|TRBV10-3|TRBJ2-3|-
TGTGCCATCACAGACAAGGCGACAGATACGCAGTATTTT
CAITDKATDTQYF
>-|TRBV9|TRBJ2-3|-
TGTGCCAGCAGCGTAGCGGTTAGCACAGATACGCAGTATTTT
CASSVAVSTDTQYF
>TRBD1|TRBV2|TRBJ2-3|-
TGTGCCAGCGTCAGAACGTTTCCGGGACAGGGTATGTGGACAGATACGCAGTATTTT
CASVRTFPGQGMWTDTQYF
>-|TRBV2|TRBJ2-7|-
TGTGCCAGCTTGAACTCCGATTCCTACGAGCAGTACTTC
CASLNSDSYEQYF
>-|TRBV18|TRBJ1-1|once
TGTGCCAGCTCACCACAGGGGGGGGTCTTGAACACTGAAGCTTTCTTT
CASSPQGGVLNTEAFF
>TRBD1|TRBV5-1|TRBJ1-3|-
TGCGCCAGCAGCCAGGACAGGGGAGGAAACACCATATATTTT
CASSQDRGGNTIYF
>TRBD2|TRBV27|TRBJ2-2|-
TGTGCCAGCAGTTCCAGCCGACTAGCAGACACCGGGGAGCTGTTTTTT
CASSSSRLADTGELFF
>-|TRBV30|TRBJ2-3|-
TGTGCCTGGAGCCCATGGGGGCGTAGCACAGATACGCAGTATTTT
CAWSPWGRSTDTQYF
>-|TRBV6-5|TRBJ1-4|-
TGTGCCAGCGAGGGTGATGGGGCAACTAATGAAAAACTGTTTTTT
CASEGDGATNEKLFF
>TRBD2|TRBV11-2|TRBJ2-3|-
TGTGCCAGCAGCTCCAACAAGGGACTAGCGGGGGGGCCGACAGATACGCAGTATTTT
CASSSNKGLAGGPTDTQYF
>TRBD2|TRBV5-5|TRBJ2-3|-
TGTGCCAGCAGCCGTTCGATTGCGCGGGGGGGCCCCAATACGCAGTATTTT
CASSRSIARGGPNTQYF
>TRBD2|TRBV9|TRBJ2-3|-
TGTGCCAGCAGCGTACTAGCGGGTTGGGATACGCAGTATTTT
CASSVLAGWDTQYF
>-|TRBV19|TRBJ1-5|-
TGTGCCAGTAGCCCCAAAATCGGGGAGGGACAGCCCCAGCATTTT
CASSPKIGEGQPQHF
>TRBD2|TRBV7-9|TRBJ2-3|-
TGTGCCAGCAGCTTAGTCGTGAGGGAGGGTACAGATACGCAGTATTTT
CASSLVVREGTDTQYF
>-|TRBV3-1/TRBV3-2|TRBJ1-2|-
TGTGCCAGCAGCCAAGGTCCCCAGAAAAACTATGGCTACACCTTC
CASSQGPQKNYGYTF
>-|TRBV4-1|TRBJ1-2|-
TGCGCCAGCAGCCAAGTCCCCCCCCGTGCGGGGTATGGCTACACCTTC
CASSQVPPRAGYGYTF
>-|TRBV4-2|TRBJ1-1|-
TGTGCCAGCAGCCAAGATGAGGATGCAGCTTTCTTT
CASSQDEDAAFF
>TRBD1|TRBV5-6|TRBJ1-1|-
TGTGCCAGCAGCTGGACAGGGACTGAAGCTTTCTTT
CASSWTGTEAFF
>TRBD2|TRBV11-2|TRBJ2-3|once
TGTGCCAGCAGCTTAGCCGGACTAGCGGGGGGAAGAGATACGCAGTATTTT
CASSLAGLAGGRDTQYF
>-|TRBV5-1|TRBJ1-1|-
TGCGCCAGCAGCTGGGAGACAGGGAACACTGAAGCTTTCTTT
CASSWETGNTEAFF
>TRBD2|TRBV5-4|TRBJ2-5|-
TGTGCCAGCAGCTTGGATTGGCTAGCGGAACAAGAGACCCAGTACTTC
CASSLDWLAEQETQYF